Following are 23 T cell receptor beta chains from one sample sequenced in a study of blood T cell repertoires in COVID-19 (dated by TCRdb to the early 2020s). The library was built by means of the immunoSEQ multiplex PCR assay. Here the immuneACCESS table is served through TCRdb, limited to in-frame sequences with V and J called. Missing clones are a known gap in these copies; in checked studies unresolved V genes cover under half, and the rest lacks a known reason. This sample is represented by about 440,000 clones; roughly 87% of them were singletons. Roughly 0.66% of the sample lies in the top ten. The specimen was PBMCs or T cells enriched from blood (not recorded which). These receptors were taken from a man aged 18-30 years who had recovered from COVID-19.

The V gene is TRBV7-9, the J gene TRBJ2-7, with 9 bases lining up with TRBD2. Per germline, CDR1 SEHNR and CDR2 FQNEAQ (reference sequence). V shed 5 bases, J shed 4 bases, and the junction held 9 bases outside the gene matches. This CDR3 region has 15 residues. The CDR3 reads CASSLSGSETYEQYF. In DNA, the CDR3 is TGTGCCAGCAGCCTTAGCGGGAGCGAGACGTACGAGCAGTACTTC.

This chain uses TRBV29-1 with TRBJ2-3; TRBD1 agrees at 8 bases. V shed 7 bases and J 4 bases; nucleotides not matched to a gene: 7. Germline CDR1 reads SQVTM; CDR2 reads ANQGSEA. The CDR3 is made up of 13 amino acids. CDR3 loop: CSAKDRAPDTQYF. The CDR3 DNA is TGCAGCGCCAAGGACAGGGCACCAGATACGCAGTATTTT.

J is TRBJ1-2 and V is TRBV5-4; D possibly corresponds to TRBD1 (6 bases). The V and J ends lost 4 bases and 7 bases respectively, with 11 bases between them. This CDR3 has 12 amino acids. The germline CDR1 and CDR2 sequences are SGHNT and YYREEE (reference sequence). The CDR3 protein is CASSGNRVGYTF. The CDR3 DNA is TGTGCCAGCAGCGGAAACAGGGTTGGCTACACCTTC.

This CDR3 reads CASRRGGRNTIYF. CDR3 DNA sequence: TGTGCCAGCAGGAGGGGGGGAAGAAACACCATATATTTT. The chain links TRBV11-2 to TRBJ1-3; possibly TRBD1 for D (6 bases). The CDR3 runs 13 residues. The ends were cut back, 6 bases at V and 5 bases at J, with 11 bases in the middle. CDR1 is SGHAT, CDR2 FQNNGV, per germline.

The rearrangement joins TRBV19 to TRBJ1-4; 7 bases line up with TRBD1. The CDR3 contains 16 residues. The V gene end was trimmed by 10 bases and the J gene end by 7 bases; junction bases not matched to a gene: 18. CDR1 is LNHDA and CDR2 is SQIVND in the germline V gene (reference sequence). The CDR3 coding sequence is TGTGCCACTCGGTTCTCCTCCACAGGGGAGCGTGAAAAACTGTTTTTT. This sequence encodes CATRFSSTGEREKLFF.

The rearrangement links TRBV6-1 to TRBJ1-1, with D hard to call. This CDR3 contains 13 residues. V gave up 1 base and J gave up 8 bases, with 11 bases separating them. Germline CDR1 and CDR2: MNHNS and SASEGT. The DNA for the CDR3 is TGTGCCAGCAGTGAAGTTCGAGACATCGAAGCTTTCTTT. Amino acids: CASSEVRDIEAFF.

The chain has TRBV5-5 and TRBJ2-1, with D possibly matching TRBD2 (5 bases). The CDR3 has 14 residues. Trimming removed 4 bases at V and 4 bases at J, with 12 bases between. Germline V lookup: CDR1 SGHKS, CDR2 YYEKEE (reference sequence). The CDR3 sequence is CASSRNGIYNEQFF. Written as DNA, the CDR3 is TGTGCCAGCAGCCGAAACGGGATTTACAATGAGCAGTTCTTC.

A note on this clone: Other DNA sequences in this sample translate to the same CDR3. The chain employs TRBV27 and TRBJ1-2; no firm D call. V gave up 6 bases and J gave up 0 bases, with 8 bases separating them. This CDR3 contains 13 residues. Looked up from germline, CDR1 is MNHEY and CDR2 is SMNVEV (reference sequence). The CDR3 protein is CASRGAANYGYTF. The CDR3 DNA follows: TGTGCCAGCAGGGGTGCGGCTAACTATGGCTACACCTTC.

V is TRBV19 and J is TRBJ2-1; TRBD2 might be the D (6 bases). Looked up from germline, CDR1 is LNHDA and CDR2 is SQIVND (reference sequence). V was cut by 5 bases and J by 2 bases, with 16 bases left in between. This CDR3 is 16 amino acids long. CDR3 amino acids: CASSGPRGKTYNEQFF. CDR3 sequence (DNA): TGTGCCAGTAGTGGACCCCGGGGGAAGACCTACAATGAGCAGTTCTTC.

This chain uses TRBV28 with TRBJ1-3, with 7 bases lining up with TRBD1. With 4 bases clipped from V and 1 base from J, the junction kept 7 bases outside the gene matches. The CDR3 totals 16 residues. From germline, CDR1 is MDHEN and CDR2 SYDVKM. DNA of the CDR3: TGTGCCAGCAGTTCAACAGGGGAGGCGTCTGGAAACACCATATATTTT. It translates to CASSSTGEASGNTIYF.

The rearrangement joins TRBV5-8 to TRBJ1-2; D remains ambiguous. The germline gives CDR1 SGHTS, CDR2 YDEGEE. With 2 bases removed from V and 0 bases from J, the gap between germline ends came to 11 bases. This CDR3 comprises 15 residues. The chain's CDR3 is CASSFLATTNYGYTF. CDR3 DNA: TGTGCCAGCAGCTTTTTGGCAACCACTAACTATGGCTACACCTTC.

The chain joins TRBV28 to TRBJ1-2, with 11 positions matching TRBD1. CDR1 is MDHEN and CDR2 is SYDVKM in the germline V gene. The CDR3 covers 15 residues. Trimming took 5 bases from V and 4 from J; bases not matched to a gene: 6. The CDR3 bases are TGTGCCAGCAGTCCACGGGACAGGGGGGCCTATGGCTACACCTTC. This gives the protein CASSPRDRGAYGYTF.

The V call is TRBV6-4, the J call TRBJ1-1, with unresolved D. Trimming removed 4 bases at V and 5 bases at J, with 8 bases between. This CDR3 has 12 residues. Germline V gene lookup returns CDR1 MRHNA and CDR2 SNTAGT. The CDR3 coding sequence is TGTGCCAGCAGTGTGAGCCATACTGAAGCTTTCTTT. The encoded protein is CASSVSHTEAFF.

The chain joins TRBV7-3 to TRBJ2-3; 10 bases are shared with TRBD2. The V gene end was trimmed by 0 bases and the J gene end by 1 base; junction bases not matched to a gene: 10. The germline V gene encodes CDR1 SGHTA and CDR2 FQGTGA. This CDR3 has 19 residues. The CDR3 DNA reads TGTGCCAGCAGCTTAACCGCCTTTGGGAGCGGGAGGGGCACAGATACGCAGTATTTT. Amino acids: CASSLTAFGSGRGTDTQYF.

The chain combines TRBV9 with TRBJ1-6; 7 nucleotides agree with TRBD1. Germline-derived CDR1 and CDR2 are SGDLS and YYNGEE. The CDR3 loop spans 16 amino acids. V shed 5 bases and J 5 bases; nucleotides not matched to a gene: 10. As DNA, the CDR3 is TGTGCCAGCAGTCAATCCGGGACAGAAAATAATTCACCCCTCCACTTT. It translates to CASSQSGTENNSPLHF.

The CDR3 sequence is CASSPYRDGYTF. The CDR3 DNA is TGTGCCAGCAGCCCCTACAGGGATGGCTACACCTTC. The chain employs TRBV9 and TRBJ1-2; D might be TRBD1 (6 bases). Trimming removed 4 bases from V and 6 bases from J, with 10 bases in between. CDR1 and CDR2 from the germline V gene are SGDLS and YYNGEE. The CDR3 length is 12 residues. The full variable domain, completed using reference TRBV9 and TRBJ1-2, is DSGVTQTPKHLITATGQRVTLRCSPRSGDLSVYWYQQSLDQGLQFLIQYYNGEERAKGNILERFSAQQFPDLHSELNLSSLELGDSALYFCASSPYRDGYTFGSGTRLTVV.

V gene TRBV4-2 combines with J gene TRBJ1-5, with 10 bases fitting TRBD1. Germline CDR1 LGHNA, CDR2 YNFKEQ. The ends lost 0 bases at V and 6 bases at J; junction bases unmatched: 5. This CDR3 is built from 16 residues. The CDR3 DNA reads TGTGCCAGCAGCCAAGAGGGGACAGGGGACGGTCAGCCCCAGCATTTT. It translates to CASSQEGTGDGQPQHF.

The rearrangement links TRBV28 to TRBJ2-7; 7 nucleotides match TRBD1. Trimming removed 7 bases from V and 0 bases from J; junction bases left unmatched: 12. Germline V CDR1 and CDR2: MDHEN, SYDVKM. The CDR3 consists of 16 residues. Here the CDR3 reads CASTHSLRDSSYEQYF. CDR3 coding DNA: TGTGCCAGCACCCATTCCCTCAGGGACAGCTCCTACGAGCAGTACTTC.

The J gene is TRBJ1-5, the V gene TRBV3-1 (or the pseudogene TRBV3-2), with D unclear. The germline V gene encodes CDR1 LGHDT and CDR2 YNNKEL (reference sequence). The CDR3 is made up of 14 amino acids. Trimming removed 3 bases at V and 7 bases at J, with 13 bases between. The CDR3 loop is CASSQEQNIQPQHF. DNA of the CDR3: TGTGCCAGCAGCCAGGAACAGAATATCCAGCCCCAGCATTTT.

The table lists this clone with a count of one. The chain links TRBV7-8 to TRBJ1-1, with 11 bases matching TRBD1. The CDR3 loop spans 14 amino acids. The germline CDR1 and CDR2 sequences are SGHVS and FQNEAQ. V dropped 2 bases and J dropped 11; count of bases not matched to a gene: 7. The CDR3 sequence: CASSLTGQGASAFF. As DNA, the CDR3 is TGTGCCAGCAGCTTAACAGGACAGGGGGCGTCGGCTTTCTTT.

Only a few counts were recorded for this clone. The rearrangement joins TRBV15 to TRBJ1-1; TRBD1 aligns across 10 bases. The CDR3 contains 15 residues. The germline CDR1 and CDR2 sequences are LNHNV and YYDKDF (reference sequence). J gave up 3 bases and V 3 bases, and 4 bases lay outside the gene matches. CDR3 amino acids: CATSRMGTGDTEAFF. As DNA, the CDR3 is TGTGCCACCAGCAGGATGGGGACAGGGGACACTGAAGCTTTCTTT.

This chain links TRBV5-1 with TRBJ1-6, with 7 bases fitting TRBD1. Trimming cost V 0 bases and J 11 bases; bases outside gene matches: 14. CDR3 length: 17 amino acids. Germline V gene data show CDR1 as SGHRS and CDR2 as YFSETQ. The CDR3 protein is CASSLEARGQFPPPLHF. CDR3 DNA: TGCGCCAGCAGCTTGGAAGCGAGGGGACAGTTTCCCCCACCCCTCCACTTT.

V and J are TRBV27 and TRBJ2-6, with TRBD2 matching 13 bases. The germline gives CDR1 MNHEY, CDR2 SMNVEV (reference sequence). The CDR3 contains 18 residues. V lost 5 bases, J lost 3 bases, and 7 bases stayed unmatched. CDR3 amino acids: CASSPLAGGPVGANVLTF. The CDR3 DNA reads TGTGCCAGCAGTCCACTAGCGGGAGGGCCAGTTGGGGCCAACGTCCTGACTTTC.